This T cell receptor beta chain was profiled in a study of cytomegalovirus exposure and HLA in healthy donors. Study-level results: Investigators reported approximately 170 TCR beta chains as tied to cytomegalovirus. The authors reported that TCR beta sequences could predict HLA-A and HLA-B alleles. These predictions were accurate for most subjects in the first cohort.

Researchers ran the PCR with 60 Vbeta and 13 Jbeta primers. Clones were read by immunoSEQ multiplex PCR, and TCRdb kept only the in-frame ones, dropping some. The sample lists about 200,000 clones, roughly 80% occurring once. The length of the CDR3 is 14 residues. V lost 10 bases and J lost 8, with 20 bases in between. The germline V gene encodes CDR1 ENHRY and CDR2 SYGVKD. Although they were nominally healthy when sampled, donors likely had unrecorded immune exposures. Comments on this clone: What it recognizes is unknown.

The sequenced material came from PBMCs. This rearrangement joins TRBV10-3 to TRBJ1-4; the D gene is possibly TRBD1 (6 bases). The sequence derives from a girl aged 2 to 10 in good health and CMV-seronegative. CDR3 protein: CASTPGQGNEKLFF. CDR3 nucleotides: TGTGCCAGCACTCCGGGGCAGGGGAACGAAAAACTGTTTTTT.